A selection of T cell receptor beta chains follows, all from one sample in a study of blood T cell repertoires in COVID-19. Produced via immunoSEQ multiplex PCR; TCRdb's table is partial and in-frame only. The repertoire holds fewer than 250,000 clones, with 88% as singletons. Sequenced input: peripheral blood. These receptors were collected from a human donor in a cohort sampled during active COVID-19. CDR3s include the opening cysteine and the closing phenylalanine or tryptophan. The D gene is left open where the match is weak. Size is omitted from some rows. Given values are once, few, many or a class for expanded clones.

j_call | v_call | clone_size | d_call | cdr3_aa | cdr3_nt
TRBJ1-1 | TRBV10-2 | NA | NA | CASSEYTGLPMNTEAFF | TGCGCCAGCAGTGAGTACACGGGACTGCCCATGAACACTGAAGCTTTCTTT
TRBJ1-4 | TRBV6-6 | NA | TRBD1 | CASSRTGGREKLFF | TGTGCCAGCAGTCGGACAGGGGGCCGTGAAAAACTGTTTTTT
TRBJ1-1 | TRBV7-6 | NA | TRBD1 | CASSLGQGANTEAFF | TGTGCCAGCAGCTTGGGACAGGGGGCGAACACTGAAGCTTTCTTT
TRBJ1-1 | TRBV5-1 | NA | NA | CASSLGQAVDTEAFF | TGCGCCAGCAGCTTGGGACAGGCAGTGGACACTGAAGCTTTCTTT
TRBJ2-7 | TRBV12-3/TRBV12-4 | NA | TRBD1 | CASSFGQGYEQYF | TGTGCCAGCAGTTTCGGACAGGGCTACGAGCAGTACTTC
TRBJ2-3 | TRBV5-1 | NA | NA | CASSLTSYTDTQYF | TGCGCCAGCAGCTTGACATCTTACACAGATACGCAGTATTTT
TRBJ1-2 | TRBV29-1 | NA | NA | CSVKNRMYGYTF | TGCAGCGTTAAGAACAGGATGTATGGCTACACCTTC
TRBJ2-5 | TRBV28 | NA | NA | CASSTNTLRLTKETQYF | TGTGCCAGCAGTACCAACACCCTACGACTCACCAAAGAGACCCAGTACTTC
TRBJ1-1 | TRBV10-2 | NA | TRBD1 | CASRDRRGTAEAFF | TGCGCCAGCAGGGACAGGAGGGGGACGGCTGAAGCTTTCTTT
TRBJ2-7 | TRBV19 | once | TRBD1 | CASSPTSRGIYEQYF | TGTGCCAGTAGTCCTACCTCCAGGGGGATCTACGAGCAGTACTTC
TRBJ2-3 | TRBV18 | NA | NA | CASSPPRGRGADTQYF | TGTGCCAGCTCACCACCTCGGGGCAGGGGAGCAGATACGCAGTATTTT
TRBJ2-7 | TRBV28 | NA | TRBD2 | CASSRLYGPGLATRQYF | TGTGCCAGCAGTCGATTATACGGTCCGGGACTAGCGACCCGCCAGTACTTC
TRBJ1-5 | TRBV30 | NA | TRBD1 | CAWSHRGGNQPQHF | TGTGCCTGGTCCCACAGGGGCGGCAATCAGCCCCAGCATTTT
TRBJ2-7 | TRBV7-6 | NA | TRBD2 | CASSLDGGAPYEQYF | TGTGCCAGCAGCTTAGACGGGGGGGCCCCCTACGAGCAGTACTTC
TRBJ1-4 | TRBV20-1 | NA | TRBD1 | CSASGPRTGSEKLFF | TGCAGTGCTAGTGGCCCACGGACAGGGAGTGAAAAACTGTTTTTT
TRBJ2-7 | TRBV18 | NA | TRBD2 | CASSPQRGAYEQYF | TGTGCCAGCTCACCGCAGCGGGGGGCTTACGAGCAGTACTTC
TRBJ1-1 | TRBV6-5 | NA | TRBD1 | CASSQGGWAFF | TGTGCCAGCAGCCAGGGGGGTTGGGCTTTCTTT
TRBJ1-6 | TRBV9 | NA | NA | CASSAKQGGNSPLHF | TGTGCCAGCAGCGCCAAACAGGGCGGGAATTCACCCCTCCACTTT
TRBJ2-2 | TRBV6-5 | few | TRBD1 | CASRSGTGDTGELFF | TGTGCCAGCAGGTCCGGGACAGGGGACACCGGGGAGCTGTTTTTT
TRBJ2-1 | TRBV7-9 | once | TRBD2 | CASSLTGLAVNNEQFF | TGTGCCAGCAGCTTAACGGGGCTAGCGGTAAACAATGAGCAGTTCTTC
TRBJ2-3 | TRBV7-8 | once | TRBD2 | CASSSTGGGRSTDTQYF | TGTGCCAGCAGCTCCACTGGCGGGGGGCGGAGCACAGATACGCAGTATTTT
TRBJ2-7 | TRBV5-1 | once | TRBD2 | CASSSNQASGSGYEQYF | TGCGCCAGCAGCAGCAATCAGGCTAGCGGGAGTGGGTACGAGCAGTACTTC
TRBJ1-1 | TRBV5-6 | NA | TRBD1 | CASSLATGTGGKNTEAFF | TGTGCCAGCAGCTTGGCCACTGGGACAGGGGGGAAGAACACTGAAGCTTTCTTT
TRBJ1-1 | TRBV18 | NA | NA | CASSTISGIPNTEAFF | TGTGCCAGCTCAACTATATCCGGGATACCGAACACTGAAGCTTTCTTT
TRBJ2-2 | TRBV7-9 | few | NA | CASSQTTLNTGELFF | TGTGCCAGCAGCCAGACAACTCTGAACACCGGGGAGCTGTTTTTT
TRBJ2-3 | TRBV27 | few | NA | CASRQGDTQYF | TGTGCCAGCAGACAGGGAGATACGCAGTATTTT
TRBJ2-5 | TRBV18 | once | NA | CASSGSQGQETQYF | TGTGCCAGCTCAGGATCTCAGGGACAAGAGACCCAGTACTTC
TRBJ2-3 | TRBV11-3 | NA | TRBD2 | CASSLSGGPPDTQYF | TGTGCCAGCAGCTTGTCGGGGGGGCCCCCAGATACGCAGTATTTT
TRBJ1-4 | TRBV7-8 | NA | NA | CASSLGQPGSEKLFF | TGTGCCAGCAGCTTAGGGCAGCCAGGAAGTGAAAAACTGTTTTTT
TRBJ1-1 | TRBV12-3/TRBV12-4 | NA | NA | CASSLQLQGSAFF | TGTGCCAGCAGTCTTCAGCTACAGGGATCCGCTTTCTTT
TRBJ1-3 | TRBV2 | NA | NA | CASRGGSYSGNTIYF | TGTGCCAGCAGGGGAGGTTCCTACTCTGGAAACACCATATATTTT
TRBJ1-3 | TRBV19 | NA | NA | CASRPRGPGGNTIYF | TGTGCCAGTAGGCCCCGCGGGCCTGGGGGAAACACCATATATTTT
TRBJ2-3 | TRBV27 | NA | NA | CASTYSAGDDTDTQYF | TGTGCCAGCACCTACTCAGCAGGGGACGACACAGATACGCAGTATTTT
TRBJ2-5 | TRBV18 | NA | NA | CASSPRGNQETQYF | TGTGCCAGCTCACCACGCGGCAACCAAGAGACCCAGTACTTC
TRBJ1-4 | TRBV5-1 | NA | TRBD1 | CASSVSGTGVEKLFF | TGCGCCAGCAGCGTATCCGGGACAGGGGTCGAAAAACTGTTTTTT
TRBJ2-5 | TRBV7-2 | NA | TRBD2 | CASSSSGGKETQYF | TGTGCCAGCAGCTCCAGCGGGGGGAAAGAGACCCAGTACTTC
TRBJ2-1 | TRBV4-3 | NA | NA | CASSQDLVRDNEQFF | TGCGCCAGCAGCCAAGACCTTGTACGCGACAATGAGCAGTTCTTC
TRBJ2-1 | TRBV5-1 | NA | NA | CASSLAPSRTYNEQFF | TGCGCCAGCAGCTTGGCCCCTAGCCGCACCTACAATGAGCAGTTCTTC
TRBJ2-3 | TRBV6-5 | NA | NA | CASKVELGADTQYF | TGTGCCAGCAAGGTGGAGCTAGGGGCAGATACGCAGTATTTT
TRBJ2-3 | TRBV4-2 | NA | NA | CASSQSQGTDTQYF | TGTGCCAGCAGCCAATCGCAGGGCACAGATACGCAGTATTTT
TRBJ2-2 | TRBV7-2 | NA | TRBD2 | CASSYLAGWGTGELFF | TGTGCCAGCAGTTACCTAGCGGGGTGGGGTACCGGGGAGCTGTTTTTT
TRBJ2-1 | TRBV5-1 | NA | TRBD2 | CASSLGGTSGSRNEQFF | TGCGCCAGCAGCTTGGGCGGGACTAGCGGGAGCAGGAATGAGCAGTTCTTC